A selection of T cell receptor beta chains follows, all from one sample in a study of CD8+ T cells in alopecia areata. TCRdb keeps only in-frame clones here, not all; method: immunoSEQ multiplex PCR. The data show fewer than 200,000 clones, about 61% seen once. Sequencing was performed on CD4+ T cells sorted from blood, taken at approximately week 60, from a patient treated with tofacitinib. The receptors derive from a human donor with alopecia areata. CDR3s include the opening cysteine and the closing phenylalanine or tryptophan. Clone size is given for some rows only: seen once, a few or many times, or a class if the clone is expanded.

j_call cdr3_length v_call clone_size cdr3_aa
TRBJ1-3 13 TRBV29-1 - CSVEEGGGNTIYF
TRBJ2-7 15 TRBV18 - CASSPQAGDTYEQYF
TRBJ2-2 15 TRBV5-6 - CASSFDRVVTGELFF
TRBJ1-2 13 TRBV15 few CATSRDRQGGYTF
TRBJ2-7 16 TRBV11-2 - CASSLRQGPSTYEQYF
TRBJ1-1 13 TRBV4-2 few CASSQDLRTEAFF
TRBJ1-2 13 TRBV14 - CASSQTGAGGYTF
TRBJ2-3 15 TRBV13 - CASSSSSYGADTQYF
TRBJ1-5 18 TRBV4-1 - CASSQETGVAGSNQPQHF
TRBJ1-1 12 TRBV5-6 - CASSSTDGIPFF
TRBJ2-2 12 TRBV7-9 few CATSKRTGELFF